The rows below give T cell receptor beta chains drawn from one sample of a study of T cell responses to AZD1222 COVID-19 vaccine. Assay used: immunoSEQ multiplex PCR; TCRdb lists only in-frame clones, some missing. Here the sample spans more than 90,000 clones, about four fifths being singletons. Sequences were derived from peripheral blood, sampled on day 0 of AZD1222 vaccination. Receptors originate from an adult in good health. Each CDR3 is given with its conserved first and last residue. Fields, in order: CDR3 length, J gene, clone size, D gene, V gene, CDR3 DNA, CDR3 protein. The D gene is left open where the match is weak. Size is omitted from some rows. Given values are once, few, many or a class for expanded clones.

13	TRBJ2-1	NA	NA	TRBV9	TGTGCCAGCAGCGTAGAGACCCGGGGTGAGCAGTTCTTC	CASSVETRGEQFF
13	TRBJ1-4	NA	TRBD1	TRBV28	TGTGCCAGCAAACAGGGGATGGTCGAAAAACTGTTTTTT	CASKQGMVEKLFF
13	TRBJ1-1	NA	TRBD1	TRBV18	TGTGCCAGCTCACCGAGCCAGGGGGAGGGAGCTTTCTTT	CASSPSQGEGAFF
14	TRBJ2-3	medium-sized	NA	TRBV3-1/TRBV3-2	TGTGCCAGCAGCCAAGAAAGCCCCGTAGATACGCAGTATTTT	CASSQESPVDTQYF
15	TRBJ2-7	NA	TRBD1	TRBV28	TGTGCCAGCAGTTTATTGGGACAGGGGGCCTACGAGCAGTACTTC	CASSLLGQGAYEQYF
15	TRBJ2-1	NA	TRBD2	TRBV19	TGTGCCAGTAGTTCGGCGGGAGGGCCTGTCAATGAGCAGTTCTTC	CASSSAGGPVNEQFF
15	TRBJ2-7	NA	NA	TRBV6-5	TGTGCCAGCAGTTCACCGGGACTGAGTATTGTCGAGCAGTACTTC	CASSSPGLSIVEQYF
12	TRBJ2-5	NA	NA	TRBV3-1/TRBV3-2	TGTGCCAGCAGCCCTTGGGGGGAGACCCAGTACTTC	CASSPWGETQYF
15	TRBJ2-3	once	TRBD2	TRBV19	TGTGCCAGTAGTATAGCACTAGCGGGAGAGAGTACGCAGTATTTT	CASSIALAGESTQYF
13	TRBJ1-1	NA	NA	TRBV29-1	TGCAGCGTTTCTACTACATTAGGGACTGAAGCTTTCTTT	CSVSTTLGTEAFF
15	TRBJ2-7	NA	TRBD2	TRBV5-6	TGTGCCAGCAGCCCGCTACAACTAGCGTTGCTCGAGCAGTACTTC	CASSPLQLALLEQYF
15	TRBJ1-2	NA	NA	TRBV19	TGTGCCAGTAGCCCTGGGTGGCAGGGGACATCGAGCTACACCTTC	CASSPGWQGTSSYTF
14	TRBJ2-5	NA	NA	TRBV6-5	TGTGCCAGCACAGACCGCTTCCTTCAAGAGACCCAGTACTTC	CASTDRFLQETQYF
12	TRBJ2-7	NA	NA	TRBV3-1/TRBV3-2	TGTGCCAGCAGCGAACAAGGTTACGAGCAGTACTTC	CASSEQGYEQYF
17	TRBJ1-6	NA	NA	TRBV5-1	TGCGCCAGCAGATTAACTCCCGTCCTGTGGGATAATTCACCCCTCCACTTT	CASRLTPVLWDNSPLHF
15	TRBJ1-1	few	TRBD1	TRBV7-9	TGTGCCAGCAGCTTAGGACAGGGAGTTTTCGGAGAGGCTTTCTTT	CASSLGQGVFGEAFF
16	TRBJ2-7	NA	TRBD2	TRBV7-9	TGTGCCAGCAGCGCGGATAGCGGGGGAGAGGTCTACGAGCAGTACTTC	CASSADSGGEVYEQYF
14	TRBJ1-4	NA	NA	TRBV6-5	TGTGCCAGCACCCCCCGCAGTCTTAATGAAAAACTGTTTTTT	CASTPRSLNEKLFF
13	TRBJ1-2	NA	NA	TRBV28	TGTGCCAGCAGTAACGGGGCGGACTATGGCTACACCTTC	CASSNGADYGYTF
16	TRBJ2-1	NA	NA	TRBV7-9	TGTGCCAGCAGCTCCCGGCGGATGAACTCCTACAATGAGCAGTTCTTC	CASSSRRMNSYNEQFF
15	TRBJ2-7	once	NA	TRBV9	TGTGCCAGCAGCTTCCAGGGGGGGACTAACTACGAGCAGTACTTC	CASSFQGGTNYEQYF
16	TRBJ1-2	NA	TRBD1	TRBV6-5	TGTGCCAGCAGTTTACCTCCGGGACAGATAAACTATGGCTACACCTTC	CASSLPPGQINYGYTF
13	TRBJ1-2	NA	TRBD1	TRBV10-3	TGTGCCATGAACCCCGGGACAGGGGAGGGCTACACCTTC	CAMNPGTGEGYTF
15	TRBJ1-2	once	NA	TRBV28	TGTGCCAGCAGCTCCCCCGACATCTATAACTATGGCTACACCTTC	CASSSPDIYNYGYTF
15	TRBJ1-5	NA	NA	TRBV28	TGTGCCAGCAGTTGGTCGGGGGCTGGCAATCAGCCCCAGCATTTT	CASSWSGAGNQPQHF
17	TRBJ2-7	NA	NA	TRBV5-6	TGTGCCAGCAGCTCCGCCCCGGGACAAGTCTTTATTTACGAGCAGTACTTC	CASSSAPGQVFIYEQYF
12	TRBJ1-5	NA	NA	TRBV3-1/TRBV3-2	TGTGCCAGCAGCCAAGGGAAGGTACCCCAGCATTTT	CASSQGKVPQHF
12	TRBJ2-2	NA	NA	TRBV2	TGTGCCAGCAGGACTGACCCCGGGGAGCTGTTTTTT	CASRTDPGELFF
15	TRBJ1-1	NA	TRBD1	TRBV6-6	TGTGCCAGCAGTTCGACAGGGGGTGAGGTTAATAGGGCTTTCTTT	CASSSTGGEVNRAFF
14	TRBJ1-1	NA	NA	TRBV7-9	TGTGCCAGCAGCTTAGGTATGGGCAACACTGAAGCTTTCTTT	CASSLGMGNTEAFF
13	TRBJ1-4	NA	TRBD1	TRBV19	TGTGCCAGCTTAGACAGGGCAGAGGAAAAACTGTTTTTT	CASLDRAEEKLFF
15	TRBJ1-6	NA	NA	TRBV7-2	TGTGCCAGCAGCTTAGAGTACAGCAATAATTCACCCCTCCACTTT	CASSLEYSNNSPLHF
14	TRBJ1-2	NA	TRBD1	TRBV5-6	TGTGCCAGCAGCTTGGCAGACAGGGTAAGAGGCTACACCTTC	CASSLADRVRGYTF
13	TRBJ1-2	NA	NA	TRBV11-2	TGTGCCAGCTCCCGGGGTCTGCTGGTTGGCTACACCTTC	CASSRGLLVGYTF
12	TRBJ2-7	NA	NA	TRBV24-1	TGTGCCACCAGAAAGGGAGGAGACGAGCAGTACTTC	CATRKGGDEQYF
15	TRBJ2-5	NA	NA	TRBV5-6	TGTGCCAGCAGCCCGGGCGTGACTACCCAAGAGACCCAGTACTTC	CASSPGVTTQETQYF
11	TRBJ2-2	NA	NA	TRBV29-1	TGCAGCGCCCTGACGGACGGGGAGCTGTTTTTT	CSALTDGELFF
16	TRBJ1-5	NA	TRBD1	TRBV11-3	TGTGCCAGCAGCTTAACTCGACAGGGGGCGCGTCAGCCCCAGCATTTT	CASSLTRQGARQPQHF
15	TRBJ2-7	few	NA	TRBV28	TGTGCCAGCAGAAGACCGGCCCGGGGGACCTACGAGCAGTACTTC	CASRRPARGTYEQYF
14	TRBJ1-1	NA	TRBD1	TRBV6-5	TGTGCCAGCAGGCCAGACGGACAGGGGTTGAAAGGTTTCTTT	CASRPDGQGLKGFF
16	TRBJ1-2	NA	NA	TRBV21-1	TGTGCCAGCAGCCCCCATTTTAGGGGGGGTCACTATGGCTACACCTTC	CASSPHFRGGHYGYTF
16	TRBJ2-2	NA	TRBD1	TRBV5-1	TGCGCCAGCAGCCGTCAGGGGGCAGGGGATACCGGGGAGCTGTTTTTT	CASSRQGAGDTGELFF
14	TRBJ2-2	NA	NA	TRBV2	TGTGCCAGCAGTGGAGTAGCTTTCACCGGGGAGCTGTTTTTT	CASSGVAFTGELFF
13	TRBJ2-5	NA	NA	TRBV6-5	TGTGCCAGCAGTTTAAGGCACCAAGAGACCCAGTACTTC	CASSLRHQETQYF
15	TRBJ2-3	few	NA	TRBV7-2	TGTGCCAGCAGCTTAATGTCGGGGGCCACAGATACGCAGTATTTT	CASSLMSGATDTQYF
15	TRBJ2-1	NA	TRBD2	TRBV9	TGTGCCAGCAGCGACCGGGCGGGAGGGTTCAATGAGCAGTTCTTC	CASSDRAGGFNEQFF
14	TRBJ1-6	NA	NA	TRBV2	TGTGCCACCGCACGGGGGGCGCGGAATTCACCCCTCCACTTT	CATARGARNSPLHF
14	TRBJ1-2	NA	NA	TRBV19	TGTGCCACTCAACCATCTCGACGGAACTATGGCTACACCTTC	CATQPSRRNYGYTF
11	TRBJ2-7	many	NA	TRBV25-1	TGTGCCAGCAGTGAGAGCTACGAGCAGTACTTC	CASSESYEQYF
15	TRBJ2-1	NA	TRBD2	TRBV7-9	TGTGCCAGCAGCCAAGGACTAGCGGGAGTCGATGAGCAGTTCTTC	CASSQGLAGVDEQFF